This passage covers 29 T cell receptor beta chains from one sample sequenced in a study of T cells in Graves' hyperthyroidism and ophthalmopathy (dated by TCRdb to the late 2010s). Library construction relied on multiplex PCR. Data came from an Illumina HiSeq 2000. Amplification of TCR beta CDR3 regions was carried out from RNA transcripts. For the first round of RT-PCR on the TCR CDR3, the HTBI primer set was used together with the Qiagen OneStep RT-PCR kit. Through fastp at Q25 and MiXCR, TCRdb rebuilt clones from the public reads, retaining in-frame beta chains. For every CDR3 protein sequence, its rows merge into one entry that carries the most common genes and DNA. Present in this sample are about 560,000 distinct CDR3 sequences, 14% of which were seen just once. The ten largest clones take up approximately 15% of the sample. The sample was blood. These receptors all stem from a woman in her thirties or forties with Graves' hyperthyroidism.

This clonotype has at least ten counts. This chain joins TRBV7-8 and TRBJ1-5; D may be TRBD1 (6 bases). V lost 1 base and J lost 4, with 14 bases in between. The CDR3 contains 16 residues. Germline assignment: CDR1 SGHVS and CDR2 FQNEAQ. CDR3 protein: CASSLEAGVVNQPQHF. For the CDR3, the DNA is TGTGCCAGCAGCTTAGAGGCAGGGGTGGTTAATCAGCCCCAGCATTTT.

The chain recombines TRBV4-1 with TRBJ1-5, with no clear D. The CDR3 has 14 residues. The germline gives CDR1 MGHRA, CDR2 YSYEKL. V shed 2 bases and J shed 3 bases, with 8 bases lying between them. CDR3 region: CASSQQAYNQPQHF. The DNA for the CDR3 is TGCGCCAGCAGCCAACAGGCCTACAATCAGCCCCAGCATTTT.

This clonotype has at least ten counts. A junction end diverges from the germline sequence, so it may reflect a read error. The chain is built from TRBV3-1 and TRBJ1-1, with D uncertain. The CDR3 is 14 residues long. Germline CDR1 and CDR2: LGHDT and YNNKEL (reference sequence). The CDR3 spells CANSTKRGNTEAFF. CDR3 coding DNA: TGTGCCAACAGCACCAAACGGGGGAACACTGAAGCTTTCTTT. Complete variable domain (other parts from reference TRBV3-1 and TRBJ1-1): DTAVSQTPKYLVTQMGNDKSIKCEQNLGHDTMYWYKQDSKKFLKIMFSYNNKELIINETVPNRFSPKSPDKAHLNLHINSLELGDSAVYFCANSTKRGNTEAFFGQGTRLTVV.

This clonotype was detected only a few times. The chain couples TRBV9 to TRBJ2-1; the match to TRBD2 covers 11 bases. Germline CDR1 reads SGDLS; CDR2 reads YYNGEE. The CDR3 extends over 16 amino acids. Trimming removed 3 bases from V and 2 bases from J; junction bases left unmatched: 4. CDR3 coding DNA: TGTGCCAGCAGCGCGATGGGACTAGCGGCCTACAATGAGCAGTTCTTC. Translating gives CASSAMGLAAYNEQFF.

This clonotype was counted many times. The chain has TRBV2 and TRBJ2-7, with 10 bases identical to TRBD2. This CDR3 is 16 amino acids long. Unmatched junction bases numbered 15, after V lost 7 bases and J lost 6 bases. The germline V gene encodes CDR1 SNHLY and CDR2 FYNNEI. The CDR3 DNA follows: TGTGCCAGCACCGGAGTGAGAAACGGGACTAGCGCCGAGCAGTACTTC. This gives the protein CASTGVRNGTSAEQYF. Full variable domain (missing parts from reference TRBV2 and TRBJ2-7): EPEVTQTPSHQVTQMGQEVILRCVPISNHLYFYWYRQILGQKVEFLVSFYNNEISEKSEIFDDQFSVERPDGSNFTLKIRSTKLEDSAMYFCASTGVRNGTSAEQYFGPGTRLTVT.

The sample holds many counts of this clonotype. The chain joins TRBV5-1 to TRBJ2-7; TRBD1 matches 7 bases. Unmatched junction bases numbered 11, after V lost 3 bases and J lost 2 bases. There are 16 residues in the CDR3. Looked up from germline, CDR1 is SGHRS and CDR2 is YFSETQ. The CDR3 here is CASSSIDRDGTYEQYF. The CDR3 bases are TGCGCCAGCAGCTCGATCGACAGGGATGGAACCTACGAGCAGTACTTC.

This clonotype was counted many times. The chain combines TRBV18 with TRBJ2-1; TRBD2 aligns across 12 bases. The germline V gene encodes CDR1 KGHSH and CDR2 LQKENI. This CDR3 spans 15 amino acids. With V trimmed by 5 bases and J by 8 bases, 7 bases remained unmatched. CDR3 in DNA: TGTGCCAGCTCAATCGGGACTAGCGGGCTCGATGAGCAGTTCTTC. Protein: CASSIGTSGLDEQFF.

CDR3 residues: CASSLAGGIGNEQFF. CDR3 coding DNA: TGTGCCAGCAGCTTAGCGGGAGGGATAGGGAATGAGCAGTTCTTC. This chain uses TRBV7-9 with TRBJ2-1; 7 bases are shared with TRBD2. Trimming took 0 bases from V and 7 from J; bases not matched to a gene: 6. Per germline, CDR1 SEHNR and CDR2 FQNEAQ (reference sequence). This CDR3 contains 15 residues.

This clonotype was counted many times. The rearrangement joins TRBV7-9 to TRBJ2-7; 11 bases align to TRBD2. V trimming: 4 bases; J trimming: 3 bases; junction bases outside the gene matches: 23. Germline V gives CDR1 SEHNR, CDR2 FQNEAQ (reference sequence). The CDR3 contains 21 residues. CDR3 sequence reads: CASSYGTSRLAGHPKFYEQYF. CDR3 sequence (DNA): TGTGCCAGCAGCTATGGGACTAGCCGACTAGCGGGACACCCAAAGTTCTACGAGCAGTACTTC.

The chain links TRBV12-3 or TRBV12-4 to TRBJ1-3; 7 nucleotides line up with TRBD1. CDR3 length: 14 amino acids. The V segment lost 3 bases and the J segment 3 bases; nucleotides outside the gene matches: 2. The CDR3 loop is CASSFDRDGNTIYF. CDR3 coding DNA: TGTGCCAGCAGTTTCGACAGGGATGGAAACACCATATATTTT.

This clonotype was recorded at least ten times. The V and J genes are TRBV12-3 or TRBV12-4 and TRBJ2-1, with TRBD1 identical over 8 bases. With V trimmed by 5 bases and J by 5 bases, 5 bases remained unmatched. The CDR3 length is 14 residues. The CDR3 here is CASSPTGVNNEQFF. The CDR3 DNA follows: TGTGCCAGCAGTCCGACAGGGGTGAACAATGAGCAGTTCTTC.

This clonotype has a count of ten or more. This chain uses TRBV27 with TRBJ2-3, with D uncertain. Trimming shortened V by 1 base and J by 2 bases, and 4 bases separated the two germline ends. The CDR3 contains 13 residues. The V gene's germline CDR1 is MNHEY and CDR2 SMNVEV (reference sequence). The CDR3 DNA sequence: TGTGCCAGCAGTTTATACAACACAGATACGCAGTATTTT. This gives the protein CASSLYNTDTQYF.

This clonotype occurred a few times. The CDR3 DNA reads TGTGCCAGCAGTGACGTAGGGGATGAAGCTTTCTTT. Translating it yields CASSDVGDEAFF. The chain has TRBV6-4 and TRBJ1-1, with D perhaps TRBD1 (5 bases). There are 12 residues in the CDR3. Trimming cost V 2 bases and J 7 bases, with 8 bases left between them. From germline, CDR1 is MRHNA and CDR2 SNTAGT.

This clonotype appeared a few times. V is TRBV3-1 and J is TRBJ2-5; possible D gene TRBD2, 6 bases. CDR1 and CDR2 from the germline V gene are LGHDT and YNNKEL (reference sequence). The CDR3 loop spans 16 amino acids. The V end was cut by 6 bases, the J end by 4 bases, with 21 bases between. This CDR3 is CASSLTGTGFGETQYF. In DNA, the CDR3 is TGTGCCAGCAGTCTTACCGGGACTGGATTTGGAGAGACCCAGTACTTC.

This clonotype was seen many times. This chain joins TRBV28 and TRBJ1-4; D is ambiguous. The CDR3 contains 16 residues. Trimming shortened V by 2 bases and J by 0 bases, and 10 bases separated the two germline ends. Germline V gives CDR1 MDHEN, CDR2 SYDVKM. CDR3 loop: CASSLGLITTNEKLFF. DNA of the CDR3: TGTGCCAGCAGTTTAGGTCTGATTACAACTAATGAAAAACTGTTTTTT.

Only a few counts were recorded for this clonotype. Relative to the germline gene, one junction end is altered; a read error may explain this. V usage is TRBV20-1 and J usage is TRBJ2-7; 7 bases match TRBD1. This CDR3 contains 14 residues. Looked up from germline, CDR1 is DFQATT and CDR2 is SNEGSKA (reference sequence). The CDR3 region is CSGRLGQSPYEQHF. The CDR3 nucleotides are TGCAGTGGACGTTTGGGACAGTCACCCTACGAGCAGCACTTC.

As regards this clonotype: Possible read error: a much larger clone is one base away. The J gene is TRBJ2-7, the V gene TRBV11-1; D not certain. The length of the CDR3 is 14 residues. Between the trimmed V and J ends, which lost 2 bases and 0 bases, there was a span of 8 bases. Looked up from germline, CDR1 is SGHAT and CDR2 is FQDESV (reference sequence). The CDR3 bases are TGTGCCAGCAGCTTACAGGACGTCTCCTACGAGCAGTACTTC. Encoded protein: CASSLQDVSYEQYF.

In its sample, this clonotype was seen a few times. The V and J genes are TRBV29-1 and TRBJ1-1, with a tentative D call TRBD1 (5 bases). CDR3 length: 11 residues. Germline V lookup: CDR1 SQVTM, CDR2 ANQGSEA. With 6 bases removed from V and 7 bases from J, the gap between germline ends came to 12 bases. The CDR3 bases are TGCAGCGTCCGGGACGTTTATGAAGCTTTCTTT. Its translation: CSVRDVYEAFF.

The CDR3 protein is CSAMGKLGRIGEQFF. The CDR3 nucleotides are TGCAGTGCTATGGGAAAACTCGGGAGGATAGGCGAGCAGTTCTTC. This chain connects TRBV20-1 to TRBJ2-1; 7 nucleotides align to TRBD2. The CDR3 has 15 residues. Losses at the gene ends were 4 bases for V and 10 bases for J; bases not matched to a gene: 16. CDR1 is DFQATT and CDR2 is SNEGSKA in the germline V gene (reference sequence).

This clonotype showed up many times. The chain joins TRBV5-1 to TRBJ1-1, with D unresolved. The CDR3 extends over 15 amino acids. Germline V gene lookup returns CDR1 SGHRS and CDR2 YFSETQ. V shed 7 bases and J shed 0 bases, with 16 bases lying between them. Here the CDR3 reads CASLPVAGMNTEAFF. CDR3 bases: TGCGCCAGCTTACCGGTGGCGGGAATGAACACTGAAGCTTTCTTT.

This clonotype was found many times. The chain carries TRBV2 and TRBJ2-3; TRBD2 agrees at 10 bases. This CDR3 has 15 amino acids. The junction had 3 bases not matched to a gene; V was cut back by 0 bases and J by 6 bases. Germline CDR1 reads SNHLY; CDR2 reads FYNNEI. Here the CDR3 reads CASSEAGTSVDTQYF. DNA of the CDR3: TGTGCCAGCAGTGAAGCCGGGACTAGCGTGGATACGCAGTATTTT.

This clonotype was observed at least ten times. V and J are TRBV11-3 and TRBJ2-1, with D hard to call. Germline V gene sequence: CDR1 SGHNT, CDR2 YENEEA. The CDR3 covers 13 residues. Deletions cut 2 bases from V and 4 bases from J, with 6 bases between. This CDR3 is CASSLSRYNEQFF. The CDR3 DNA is TGTGCCAGCAGCTTAAGCAGATACAATGAGCAGTTCTTC.

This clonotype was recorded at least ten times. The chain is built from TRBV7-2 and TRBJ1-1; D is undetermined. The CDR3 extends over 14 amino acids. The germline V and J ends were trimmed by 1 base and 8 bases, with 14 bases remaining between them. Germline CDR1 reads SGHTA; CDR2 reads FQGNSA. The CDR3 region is CASSLDRVSGEAFF. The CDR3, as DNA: TGTGCCAGCAGCTTAGATCGGGTCTCGGGGGAAGCTTTCTTT.

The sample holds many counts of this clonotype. For the CDR3, the DNA is TGTGCCAGCAGTGACAGGGCCCACCAGCCCCAGCATTTT. This gives the protein CASSDRAHQPQHF. This chain links TRBV12-3 or TRBV12-4 with TRBJ1-5; 7 bases line up with TRBD1. The CDR3 runs 13 residues. Unmatched junction bases numbered 5, after V lost 5 bases and J lost 7 bases.

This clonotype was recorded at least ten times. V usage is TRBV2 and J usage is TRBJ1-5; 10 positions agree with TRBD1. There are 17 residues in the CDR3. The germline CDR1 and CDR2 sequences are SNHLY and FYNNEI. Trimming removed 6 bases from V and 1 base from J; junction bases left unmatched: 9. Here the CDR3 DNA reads TGTGCCAGCAGCTTTGCCGGACAGGGGGGGAGCAATCAGCCCCAGCATTTT. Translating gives CASSFAGQGGSNQPQHF.

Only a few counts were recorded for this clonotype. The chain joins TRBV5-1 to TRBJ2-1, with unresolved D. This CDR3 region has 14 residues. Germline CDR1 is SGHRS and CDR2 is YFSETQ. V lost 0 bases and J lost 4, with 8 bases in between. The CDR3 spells CASSLVERYNEQFF. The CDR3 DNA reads TGCGCCAGCAGCTTGGTCGAGCGATACAATGAGCAGTTCTTC.

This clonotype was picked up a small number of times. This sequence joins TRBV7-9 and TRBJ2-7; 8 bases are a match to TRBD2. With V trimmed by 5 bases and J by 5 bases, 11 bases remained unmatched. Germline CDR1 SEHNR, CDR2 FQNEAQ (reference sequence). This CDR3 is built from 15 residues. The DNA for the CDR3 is TGTGCCAGCAGCGGAAAAGGACTAGCACGCCACGAGCAGTACTTC. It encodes CASSGKGLARHEQYF.

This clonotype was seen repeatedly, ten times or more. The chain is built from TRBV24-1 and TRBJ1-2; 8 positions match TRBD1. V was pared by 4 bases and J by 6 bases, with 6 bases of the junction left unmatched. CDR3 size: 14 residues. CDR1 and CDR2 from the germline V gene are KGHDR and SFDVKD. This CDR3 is CATSDAGQVNGYTF. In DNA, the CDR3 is TGTGCCACCAGTGACGCGGGACAGGTTAATGGCTACACCTTC.

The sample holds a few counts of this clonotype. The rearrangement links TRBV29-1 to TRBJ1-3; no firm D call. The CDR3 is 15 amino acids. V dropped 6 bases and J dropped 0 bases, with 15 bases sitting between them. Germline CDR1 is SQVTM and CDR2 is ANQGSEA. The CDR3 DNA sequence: TGCAGCGTGGCTACTTCAGCCTACTCTGGAAACACCATATATTTT. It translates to CSVATSAYSGNTIYF.